The source of this T cell receptor beta chain is a study of Graves' ophthalmopathy and Graves' hyperthyroidism. This clonotype appeared many times. Investigators amplified TCR beta CDR3 regions from RNA transcripts. HTBI primers primed a first-round RT-PCR, and a second-round multiplex PCR followed. Via MiXCR, TCRdb re-called the multiplex PCR reads, giving one row per CDR3 protein. The repertoire holds roughly 380,000 distinct CDR3 sequences, with 15% to 17% as singletons. This CDR3 is 11 amino acids long. Per germline, CDR1 MNHEY and CDR2 SVGEGT. The germline V and J ends were trimmed by 7 bases and 14 bases, with 12 bases remaining between them.

The sample consisted of peripheral blood. The V gene is TRBV6-2 or TRBV6-3, the J gene TRBJ1-6; TRBD1 is a possible D gene (6 bases). The origin of this receptor is a woman between 18 and 29 years old with stable Graves' hyperthyroidism. CDR3 sequence: CASTQGLSLHF. In DNA, the CDR3 is TGTGCCAGCACCCAGGGGTTATCCCTCCACTTT.